One and the same sample provided the 20 T cell receptor beta chains below, sequenced in a study of T cell changes during pregnancy in multiple sclerosis. Assay: immunoSEQ multiplex PCR; the TCRdb copy retains only in-frame clones and omits some. The sample gives 90,000 to 100,000 clones, around 93% of which show up once; around 2.2% is in the top ten. The material sequenced was peripheral blood, taken in the third trimester of pregnancy. The receptors shown here come from a female donor with multiple sclerosis, enrolled in a pregnancy study.

The gene calls are TRBV11-2 and TRBJ2-3; 11 positions agree with TRBD2. This CDR3 comprises 19 residues. From germline, CDR1 is SGHAT and CDR2 FQNNGV. Unmatched junction bases numbered 10, after V lost 0 bases and J lost 2 bases. CDR3 sequence reads: CASSLDPPGTSGHTDTQYF. The CDR3 nucleotides read TGTGCCAGCAGCTTAGATCCTCCGGGGACTAGCGGACACACAGATACGCAGTATTTT. The whole variable domain, remainder taken from reference TRBV11-2 and TRBJ2-3, is EAGVAQSPRYKIIEKRQSVAFWCNPISGHATLYWYQQILGQGPKLLIQFQNNGVVDDSQLPKDRFSAERLKGVDSTLKIQPAKLEDSAVYLCASSLDPPGTSGHTDTQYFGPGTRLTVL.

The chain is built from TRBV5-6 and TRBJ1-5; a possible D gene is TRBD1 (6 bases). The V and J ends lost 2 bases and 7 bases respectively, with 16 bases between them. CDR1 is SGHDT, CDR2 YYEEEE, per germline. This CDR3 is 15 amino acids long. CDR3 DNA sequence: TGTGCCAGCAGCTTACGGGACACCCGGCACCAGCCCCAGCATTTT. Encoded protein: CASSLRDTRHQPQHF.

The CDR3 region is CASSLNRGEQYF. The CDR3 DNA reads as TGTGCCAGCAGCCTCAATAGGGGCGAGCAGTACTTC. This chain uses TRBV5-4 with TRBJ2-7; maybe TRBD1 (5 bases). Per germline, CDR1 SGHNT and CDR2 YYREEE (reference sequence). This CDR3 is 12 amino acids long. Between the trimmed V and J ends, which lost 4 bases and 6 bases, there was a span of 11 bases.

The V and J genes are TRBV4-2 and TRBJ1-2, with a tentative D call TRBD1 (6 bases). V shed 3 bases and J shed 8 bases, with 19 bases lying between them. CDR3 length: 15 residues. The germline CDR1 and CDR2 sequences are LGHNA and YNFKEQ. The CDR3 is CASSHAGAGERGYTF. DNA of the CDR3: TGTGCCAGCAGCCATGCAGGGGCAGGAGAGAGAGGCTACACCTTC.

The V call is TRBV6-5, the J call TRBJ2-1; the D gene is possibly TRBD2 (5 bases). Trimming shortened V by 6 bases and J by 2 bases, and 11 bases separated the two germline ends. Germline CDR1 is MNHEY and CDR2 is SVGAGI. The CDR3 is 14 amino acids. The CDR3 reads CASRPAGAYNEQFF. CDR3 bases: TGTGCCAGCAGACCTGCCGGGGCCTACAATGAGCAGTTCTTC.

This clone was recorded only once. The J gene is TRBJ1-1, the V gene TRBV7-9, with 8 bases lining up with TRBD1. Germline CDR1 SEHNR, CDR2 FQNEAQ (reference sequence). The trim removed 1 base at V and 5 bases at J, leaving 3 bases unmatched. CDR3 length: 14 amino acids. CDR3: CASSLEQGGTEAFF. CDR3 sequence (DNA): TGTGCCAGCAGCTTAGAACAGGGGGGGACTGAAGCTTTCTTT.

The chain employs TRBV4-3 and TRBJ2-5, with D perhaps matching TRBD2 (5 bases). V was trimmed by 4 bases and J by 5 bases, leaving 14 bases between them. This CDR3 spans 14 amino acids. Looked up from germline, CDR1 is LGHNA and CDR2 is YSLEER. CDR3 region: CASSPTLVSETQYF. CDR3 DNA sequence: TGCGCCAGCAGCCCCACACTAGTTTCCGAGACCCAGTACTTC.

V gene TRBV27 combines with J gene TRBJ1-1, with a weak D call TRBD1 (5 bases). CDR1 is MNHEY, CDR2 SMNVEV, per germline (reference sequence). V shed 8 bases and J shed 1 base, with 23 bases lying between them. This CDR3 is 17 amino acids long. The CDR3 DNA is TGTGCCAGCCTGGGGGGAAACAGTCCGGGAGCGAACACTGAAGCTTTCTTT. Translation gives CASLGGNSPGANTEAFF.

This chain links TRBV6-5 with TRBJ2-7; 10 bases agree with TRBD1. Per germline, CDR1 MNHEY and CDR2 SVGAGI. Trimming at V came to 4 bases and at J to 6 bases, leaving 3 bases not matched to a gene. The CDR3 runs to 13 residues. The CDR3 bases are TGTGCCAGCAGTTGGACAGGGGGAGGCGAGCAGTACTTC. Protein: CASSWTGGGEQYF.

The rearrangement uses TRBV18 and TRBJ2-7; tentative D call: TRBD1 (6 bases). Germline values: CDR1 KGHSH, CDR2 LQKENI. The CDR3 has 13 residues. V lost 5 bases, J lost 1 base, and 9 bases lay in between. CDR3 coding DNA: TGTGCCAGCTCATCCCAGGGGTCCTACGAGCAGTACTTC. This sequence encodes CASSSQGSYEQYF.

This chain connects TRBV5-1 to TRBJ1-3; D is ambiguous. Per the germline V gene, CDR1 is SGHRS and CDR2 is YFSETQ. Trimming took 1 base from V and 0 from J, leaving 11 bases between them. The CDR3 is 16 amino acids. CDR3: CASSLTEGFSGNTIYF. CDR3 sequence (DNA): TGCGCCAGCAGCTTGACGGAGGGTTTCTCTGGAAACACCATATATTTT.

V is TRBV7-6 and J is TRBJ2-7, with 8 bases fitting TRBD1. The CDR3 is 15 amino acids. The germline gives CDR1 SGHVS, CDR2 FNYEAQ. Unmatched junction bases numbered 8, after V lost 5 bases and J lost 2 bases. The CDR3 nucleotides read TGTGCCAGCAGCCCTGGGACAGGCGGTACCTACGAGCAGTACTTC. It specifies CASSPGTGGTYEQYF.

In regard to this clone: The junction and the germline gene differ at one end; a read error may be behind it. J is TRBJ2-3 and V is TRBV20-1, with 7 positions matching TRBD1. CDR3 length equals 11 residues. Germline assignment: CDR1 DFQATT and CDR2 SNEGSKA (reference sequence). CDR3 region: CSASRTGTQYF. As DNA, the CDR3 is TGCAGTGCTTCCCGGACAGGTACGCAGTATTTT.

The rearrangement uses TRBV27 and TRBJ1-2; D possibly corresponds to TRBD1 (6 bases). The length of the CDR3 is 13 residues. The V gene's germline CDR1 is MNHEY and CDR2 SMNVEV (reference sequence). The V and J ends lost 4 bases and 3 bases respectively, with 9 bases between them. The CDR3 DNA sequence: TGTGCCAGCAGTTGGGGGGGCGACTATGGCTACACCTTC. Its translation: CASSWGGDYGYTF.

The V call is TRBV29-1, the J call TRBJ2-7, with D possibly TRBD1 on 5 matching bases. The germline CDR1 and CDR2 sequences are SQVTM and ANQGSEA. V lost 4 bases, J lost 1 base, and 11 bases lay in between. The CDR3 extends over 13 amino acids. The CDR3 here is CSVAPTGSYEQYF. The CDR3, as DNA: TGCAGCGTTGCCCCAACAGGATCCTACGAGCAGTACTTC.

The CDR3, as DNA: TGTGCCAGCAGCCCACACGGGGGGAGCGGAGAGACCCAGTACTTC. Translated: CASSPHGGSGETQYF. The V and J genes are TRBV7-8 and TRBJ2-5; TRBD2 agrees at 7 bases. CDR1 and CDR2 (germline): SGHVS, FQNEAQ. The CDR3 has 15 amino acids. V trimming: 5 bases; J trimming: 4 bases; junction bases outside the gene matches: 10. The whole variable domain, filled in from reference TRBV7-8 and TRBJ2-5, reads GAGVSQSPRYKVAKRGQDVALRCDPISGHVSLFWYQQALGQGPEFLTYFQNEAQLDKSGLPSDRFFAERPEGSVSTLKIQRTQQEDSAVYLCASSPHGGSGETQYFGPGTRLLVL.

V and J are TRBV4-1 and TRBJ1-5; 7 bases map to TRBD1. Germline assignment: CDR1 MGHRA and CDR2 YSYEKL. Trimming cost V 4 bases and J 7 bases; bases outside gene matches: 13. The CDR3 totals 16 residues. CDR3 nucleotides: TGCGCCAGCAGCCCCTTCCTGGGACAGACCTTGCAGCCCCAGCATTTT. Its translation is CASSPFLGQTLQPQHF.

The V and J genes are TRBV2 and TRBJ2-7, with 8 bases lining up with TRBD1. From germline, CDR1 is SNHLY and CDR2 FYNNEI. The CDR3 extends over 14 amino acids. Trimming removed 8 bases from V and 0 bases from J; junction bases left unmatched: 6. The CDR3 coding sequence is TGTGCCAGCGGGCGACAGGGGAGCTCCTACGAGCAGTACTTC. Translation gives CASGRQGSSYEQYF. The full variable domain, in which reference TRBV2 and TRBJ2-7 provide the parts outside the CDR3, is EPEVTQTPSHQVTQMGQEVILRCVPISNHLYFYWYRQILGQKVEFLVSFYNNEISEKSEIFDDQFSVERPDGSNFTLKIRSTKLEDSAMYFCASGRQGSSYEQYFGPGTRLTVT.

This chain connects TRBV2 to TRBJ1-1; D is possibly TRBD1 (5 bases). The CDR3 contains 16 residues. V was pared by 6 bases and J by 2 bases, with 19 bases between. The germline CDR1 and CDR2 sequences are SNHLY and FYNNEI. The CDR3 DNA reads as TGTGCCAGCAGCATGATCCTAGGGGCCGCAAACACTGAAGCTTTCTTT. It codes for CASSMILGAANTEAFF.

The chain carries TRBV19 and TRBJ2-5; D perhaps matches TRBD2 (6 bases). The V gene lost 2 bases and the J gene lost 5 bases, with 18 bases spanning the gap. Germline CDR1 LNHDA, CDR2 SQIVND (reference sequence). The CDR3 loop spans 16 amino acids. CDR3 sequence: CASSIRAAGGTETQYF. The CDR3 DNA reads TGTGCCAGTAGTATAAGGGCAGCAGGAGGGACGGAGACCCAGTACTTC.